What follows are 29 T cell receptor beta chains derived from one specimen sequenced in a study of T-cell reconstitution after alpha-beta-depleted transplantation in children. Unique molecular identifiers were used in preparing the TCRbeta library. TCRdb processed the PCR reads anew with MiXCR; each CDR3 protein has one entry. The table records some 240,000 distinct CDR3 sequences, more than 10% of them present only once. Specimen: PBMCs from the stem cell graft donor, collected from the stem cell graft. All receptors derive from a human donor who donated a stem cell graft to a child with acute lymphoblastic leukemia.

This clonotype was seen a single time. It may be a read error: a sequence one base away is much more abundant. In DNA form, the CDR3 reads TGTGCCAGCAGCCTATTCAGGGACCACCTAGGCACAGATACGCAGTATTTT. Protein product: CASSLFRDHLGTDTQYF. V is TRBV3-1 and J is TRBJ2-3; TRBD1 or TRBD2 may be the D gene (5 bases each). Trimming pared 4 bases from V and 1 base from J, leaving 18 bases between. CDR1 and CDR2 from the germline V gene are LGHDT and YNNKEL (reference sequence). This CDR3 is built from 17 residues.

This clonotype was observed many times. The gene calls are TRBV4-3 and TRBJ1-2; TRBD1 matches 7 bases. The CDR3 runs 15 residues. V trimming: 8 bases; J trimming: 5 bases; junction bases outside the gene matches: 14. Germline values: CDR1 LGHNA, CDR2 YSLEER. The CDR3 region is CASAIRDSGLYGYTF. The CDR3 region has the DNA TGCGCCAGCGCTATACGGGACAGCGGACTTTATGGCTACACCTTC.

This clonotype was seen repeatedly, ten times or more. CDR3 DNA: TGCAGTGCGTGTCTAGCGGGGCTAGCCAAAAACATTCAGTACTTC. Amino acid sequence: CSACLAGLAKNIQYF. The V and J genes are TRBV20-1 and TRBJ2-4; 9 nucleotides agree with TRBD2. The CDR3 has 15 residues. The V segment lost 6 bases and the J segment 0 bases; nucleotides outside the gene matches: 6. From germline, CDR1 is DFQATT and CDR2 SNEGSKA (reference sequence).

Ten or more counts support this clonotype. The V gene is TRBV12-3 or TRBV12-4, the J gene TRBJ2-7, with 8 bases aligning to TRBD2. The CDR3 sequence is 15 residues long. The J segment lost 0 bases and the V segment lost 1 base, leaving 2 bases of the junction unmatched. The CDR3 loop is CASSLESGSSYEQYF. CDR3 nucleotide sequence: TGTGCCAGCAGTTTAGAGAGCGGGAGCTCCTACGAGCAGTACTTC.

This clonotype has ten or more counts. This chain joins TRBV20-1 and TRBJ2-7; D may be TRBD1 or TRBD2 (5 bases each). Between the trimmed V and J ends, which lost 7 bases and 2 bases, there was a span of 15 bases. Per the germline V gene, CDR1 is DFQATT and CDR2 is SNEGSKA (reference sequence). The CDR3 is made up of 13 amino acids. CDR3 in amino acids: CSVASGTPYEQYF. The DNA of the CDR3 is TGCAGTGTCGCCTCCGGGACCCCCTACGAGCAGTACTTC.

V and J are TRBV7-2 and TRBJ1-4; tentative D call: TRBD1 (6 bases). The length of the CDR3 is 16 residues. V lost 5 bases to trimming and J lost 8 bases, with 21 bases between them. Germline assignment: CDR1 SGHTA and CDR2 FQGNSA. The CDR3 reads CASSPKQGSPLEKLFF. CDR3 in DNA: TGTGCCAGCAGCCCTAAACAGGGAAGCCCCCTGGAAAAACTGTTTTTT.

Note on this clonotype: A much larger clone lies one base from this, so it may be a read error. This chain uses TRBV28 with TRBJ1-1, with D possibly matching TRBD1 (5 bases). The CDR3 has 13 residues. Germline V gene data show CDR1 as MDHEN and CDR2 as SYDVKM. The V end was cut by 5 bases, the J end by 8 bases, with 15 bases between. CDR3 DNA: TGTGCCAGCAGTCCCCTCGCGACAGCCGAAGCTTTCTTT. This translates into CASSPLATAEAFF.

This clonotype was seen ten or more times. The DNA of the CDR3 is TGTGCCAGCAGTGGGACAGCAACTAACTATGGCTACACCTTC. Translated, it gives CASSGTATNYGYTF. The V call is TRBV28, the J call TRBJ1-2; 7 nucleotides align to TRBD1. The CDR3 loop spans 14 amino acids. Per germline, CDR1 MDHEN and CDR2 SYDVKM. With 5 bases clipped from V and 0 bases from J, the junction kept 3 bases outside the gene matches.

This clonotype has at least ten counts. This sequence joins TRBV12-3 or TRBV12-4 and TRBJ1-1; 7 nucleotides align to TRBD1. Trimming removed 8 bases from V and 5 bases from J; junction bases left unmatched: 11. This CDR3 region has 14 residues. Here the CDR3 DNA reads TGTGCCAGCTCAGGGGGAGGGAGTAGGACTGAAGCTTTCTTT. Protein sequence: CASSGGGSRTEAFF.

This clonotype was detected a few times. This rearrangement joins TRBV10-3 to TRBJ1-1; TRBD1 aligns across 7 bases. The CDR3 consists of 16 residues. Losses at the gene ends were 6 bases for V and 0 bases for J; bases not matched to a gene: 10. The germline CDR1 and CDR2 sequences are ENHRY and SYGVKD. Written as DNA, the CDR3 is TGTGCCATCAGGCAAACAAACAGGGGTCTGAACACTGAAGCTTTCTTT. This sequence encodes CAIRQTNRGLNTEAFF.

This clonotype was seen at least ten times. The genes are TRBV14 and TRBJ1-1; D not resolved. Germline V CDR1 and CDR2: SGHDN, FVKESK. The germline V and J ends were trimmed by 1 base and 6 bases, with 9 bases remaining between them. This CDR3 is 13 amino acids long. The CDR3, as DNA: TGTGCCAGCAGCCAAGTACTCGGGGCTGAAGCTTTCTTT. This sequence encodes CASSQVLGAEAFF.

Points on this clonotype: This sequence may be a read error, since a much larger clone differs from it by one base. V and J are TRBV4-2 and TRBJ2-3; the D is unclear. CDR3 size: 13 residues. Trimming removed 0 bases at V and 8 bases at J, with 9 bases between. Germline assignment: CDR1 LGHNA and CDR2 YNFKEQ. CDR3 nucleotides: TGTGCCAGCAGCCAAGATTGGAGAGCTACGCAGTATTTT. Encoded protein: CASSQDWRATQYF.

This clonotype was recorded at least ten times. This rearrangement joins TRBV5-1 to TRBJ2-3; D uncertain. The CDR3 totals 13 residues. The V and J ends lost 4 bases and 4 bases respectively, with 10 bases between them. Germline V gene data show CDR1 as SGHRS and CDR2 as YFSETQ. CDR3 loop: CASSARLADTQYF. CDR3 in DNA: TGCGCCAGCAGCGCCCGACTGGCAGATACGCAGTATTTT.

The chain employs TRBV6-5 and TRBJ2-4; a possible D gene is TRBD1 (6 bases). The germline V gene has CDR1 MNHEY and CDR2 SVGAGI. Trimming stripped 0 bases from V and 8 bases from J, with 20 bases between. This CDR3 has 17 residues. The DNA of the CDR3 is TGTGCCAGCAGTTACTCGAAGGACAGCATACCCCTTGACATTCAGTACTTC. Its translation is CASSYSKDSIPLDIQYF.

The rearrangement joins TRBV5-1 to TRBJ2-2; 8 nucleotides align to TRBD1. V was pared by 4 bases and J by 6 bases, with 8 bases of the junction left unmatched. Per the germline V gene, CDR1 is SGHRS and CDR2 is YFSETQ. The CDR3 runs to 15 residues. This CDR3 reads CASSIRTGSAGELFF. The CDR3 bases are TGCGCCAGCAGCATCCGGACAGGGTCCGCCGGGGAGCTGTTTTTT. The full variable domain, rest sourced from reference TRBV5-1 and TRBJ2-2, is KAGVTQTPRYLIKTRGQQVTLSCSPISGHRSVSWYQQTPGQGLQFLFEYFSETQRNKGNFPGRFSGRQFSNSRSEMNVSTLELGDSALYLCASSIRTGSAGELFFGEGSRLTVL.

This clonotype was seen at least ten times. CDR3 in DNA: TGTGCCAGCAGCAATACCCCACAGGGGGATGCTAACTATGGCTACACCTTC. It codes for CASSNTPQGDANYGYTF. V usage is TRBV21-1 and J usage is TRBJ1-2; the tabulated D call, TRBD1, remains unverified against the DNA. TRBV21-1 is assigned pseudogene status. The CDR3 consists of 17 residues.

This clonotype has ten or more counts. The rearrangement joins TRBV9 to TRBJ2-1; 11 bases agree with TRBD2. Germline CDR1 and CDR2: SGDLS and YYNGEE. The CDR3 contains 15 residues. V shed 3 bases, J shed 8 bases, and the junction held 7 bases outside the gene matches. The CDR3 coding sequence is TGTGCCAGCAGCGCCCGACTAGCGGGGTTGGATGAGCAGTTCTTC. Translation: CASSARLAGLDEQFF.

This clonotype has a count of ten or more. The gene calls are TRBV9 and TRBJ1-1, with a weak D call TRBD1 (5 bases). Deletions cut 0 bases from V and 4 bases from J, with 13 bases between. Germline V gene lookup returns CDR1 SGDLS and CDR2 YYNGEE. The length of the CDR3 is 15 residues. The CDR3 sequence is CASSVGGEVGTEAFF. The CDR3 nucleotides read TGTGCCAGCAGCGTAGGGGGCGAGGTGGGCACTGAAGCTTTCTTT.

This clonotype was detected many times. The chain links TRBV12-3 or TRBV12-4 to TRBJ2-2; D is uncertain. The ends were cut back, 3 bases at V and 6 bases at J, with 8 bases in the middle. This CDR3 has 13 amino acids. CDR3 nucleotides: TGTGCCAGCAGTTTTGCAGTTTCCGGGGAGCTGTTTTTT. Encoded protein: CASSFAVSGELFF.

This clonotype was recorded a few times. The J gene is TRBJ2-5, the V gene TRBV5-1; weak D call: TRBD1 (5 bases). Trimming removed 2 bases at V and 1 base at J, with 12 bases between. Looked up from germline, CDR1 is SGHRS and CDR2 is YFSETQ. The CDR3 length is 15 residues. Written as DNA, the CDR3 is TGCGCCAGCAGCTTAGATCCAGGGATCCAAGAGACCCAGTACTTC. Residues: CASSLDPGIQETQYF.

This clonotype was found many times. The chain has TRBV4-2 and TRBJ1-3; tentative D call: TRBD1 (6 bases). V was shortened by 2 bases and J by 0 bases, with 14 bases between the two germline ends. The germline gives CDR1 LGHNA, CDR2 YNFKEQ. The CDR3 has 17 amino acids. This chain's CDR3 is CASSQQGTTYSGNTIYF. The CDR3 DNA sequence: TGTGCCAGCAGCCAACAAGGGACAACGTACTCTGGAAACACCATATATTTT.

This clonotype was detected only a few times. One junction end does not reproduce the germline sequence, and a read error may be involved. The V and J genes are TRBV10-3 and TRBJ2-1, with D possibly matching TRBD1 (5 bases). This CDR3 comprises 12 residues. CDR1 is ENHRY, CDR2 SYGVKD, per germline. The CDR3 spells CAINGAANEQFF. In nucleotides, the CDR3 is TGTGCGATCAATGGGGCCGCCAATGAGCAGTTCTTC.

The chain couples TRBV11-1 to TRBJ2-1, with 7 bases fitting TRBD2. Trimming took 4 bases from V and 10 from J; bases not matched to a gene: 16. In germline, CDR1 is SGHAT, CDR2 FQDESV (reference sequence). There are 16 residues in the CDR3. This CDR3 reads CASSSIKAREFWEQFF. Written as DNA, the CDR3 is TGTGCCAGCAGCTCCATTAAGGCGCGGGAGTTCTGGGAGCAGTTCTTC.

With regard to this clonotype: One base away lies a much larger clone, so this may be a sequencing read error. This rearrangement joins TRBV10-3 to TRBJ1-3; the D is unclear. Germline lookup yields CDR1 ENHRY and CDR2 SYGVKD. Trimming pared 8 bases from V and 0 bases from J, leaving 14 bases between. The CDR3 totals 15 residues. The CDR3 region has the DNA TGTGCCATCGGTGGATGGACGTCCTCTGGAAACACCATATATTTT. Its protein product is CAIGGWTSSGNTIYF.

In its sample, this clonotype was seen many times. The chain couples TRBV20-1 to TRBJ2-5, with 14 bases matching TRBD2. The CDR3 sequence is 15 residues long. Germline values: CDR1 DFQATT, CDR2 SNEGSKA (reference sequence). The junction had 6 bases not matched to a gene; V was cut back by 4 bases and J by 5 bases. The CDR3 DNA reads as TGCAGTGCTACCCCGGGACTAGCGGGGGTCGAGACCCAGTACTTC. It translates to CSATPGLAGVETQYF.

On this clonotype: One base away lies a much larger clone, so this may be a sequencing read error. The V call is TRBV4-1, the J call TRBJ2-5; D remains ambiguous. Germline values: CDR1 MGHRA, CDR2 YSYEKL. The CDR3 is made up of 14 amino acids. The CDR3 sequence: CASSQDPYQETLYF. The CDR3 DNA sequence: TGCGCCAGCAGCCAAGATCCTTACCAAGAGACCCTGTACTTC.

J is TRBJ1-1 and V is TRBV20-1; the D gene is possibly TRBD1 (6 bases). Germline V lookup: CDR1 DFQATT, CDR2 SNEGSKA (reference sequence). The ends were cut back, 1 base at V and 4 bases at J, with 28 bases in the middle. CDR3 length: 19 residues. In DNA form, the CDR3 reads TGCAGTGCTAGAGGTGGGGGGAGGGGGGGAACATGGGAAGGCACTGAAGCTTTCTTT. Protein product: CSARGGGRGGTWEGTEAFF.

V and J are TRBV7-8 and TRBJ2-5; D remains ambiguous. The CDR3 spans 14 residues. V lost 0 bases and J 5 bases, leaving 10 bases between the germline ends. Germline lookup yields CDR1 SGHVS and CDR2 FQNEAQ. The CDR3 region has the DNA TGTGCCAGCAGCTTAGCGGTGGCCGGGGAGACCCAGTACTTC. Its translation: CASSLAVAGETQYF.

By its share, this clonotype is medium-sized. The CDR3 here is CASSPGTSDYNEQFF. CDR3 DNA sequence: TGTGCCAGCAGCCCCGGGACTAGCGATTACAATGAGCAGTTCTTC. The chain couples TRBV7-9 to TRBJ2-1, with 10 positions matching TRBD2. V lost 5 bases and J lost 4; bases outside the gene matches: 5. CDR3 length equals 15 residues. CDR1 and CDR2 from the germline V gene are SEHNR and FQNEAQ (reference sequence).